Following are 2 T cell receptor beta chains from one sample sequenced in a study of regulatory T cells in long-lasting Graves disease. Time point meaning: newly diagnosed GD, antithyroid drugs for less than 3 months. Following extraction of RNA from PBMCs, that RNA was used to make the TCR library. Sequencing libraries for TCR beta were prepared with iRepertoire HTBI primers and Arm-PCR of CDR3 regions. TCRdb redid the calling of the multiplex PCR reads with MiXCR, one entry per CDR3 protein. The table includes under 400,000 distinct CDR3 sequences, approximately 15% detected once. These data are also associated with another study on T cells in Graves' hyperthyroidism and ophthalmopathy.

This sample comprised peripheral blood mononuclear cells (PBMCs), obtained at new diagnosis, from a patient treated with antithyroid drugs. These receptors were collected from a man in his forties with Graves disease.

Ten or more counts support this clonotype. The chain employs TRBV2 and TRBJ2-3; D is undetermined. CDR3 length equals 12 residues. Trimming took off 5 bases at V and 6 bases at J, with 9 bases between the two ends. Germline CDR1 is SNHLY and CDR2 is FYNNEI. The CDR3 loop is CASSLVIDTQYF. The CDR3 DNA sequence: TGTGCCAGCAGTTTAGTGATTGATACGCAGTATTTT.

In this sample, this clonotype turned up many times. The V call is TRBV18, the J call TRBJ2-5; D not resolved. V was pared by 0 bases and J by 1 base, with 9 bases between. The CDR3 loop spans 15 amino acids. The germline V gene encodes CDR1 KGHSH and CDR2 LQKENI. The CDR3 sequence is CASSPPFGSQETQYF. In DNA, the CDR3 is TGTGCCAGCTCACCACCGTTCGGCAGCCAAGAGACCCAGTACTTC.